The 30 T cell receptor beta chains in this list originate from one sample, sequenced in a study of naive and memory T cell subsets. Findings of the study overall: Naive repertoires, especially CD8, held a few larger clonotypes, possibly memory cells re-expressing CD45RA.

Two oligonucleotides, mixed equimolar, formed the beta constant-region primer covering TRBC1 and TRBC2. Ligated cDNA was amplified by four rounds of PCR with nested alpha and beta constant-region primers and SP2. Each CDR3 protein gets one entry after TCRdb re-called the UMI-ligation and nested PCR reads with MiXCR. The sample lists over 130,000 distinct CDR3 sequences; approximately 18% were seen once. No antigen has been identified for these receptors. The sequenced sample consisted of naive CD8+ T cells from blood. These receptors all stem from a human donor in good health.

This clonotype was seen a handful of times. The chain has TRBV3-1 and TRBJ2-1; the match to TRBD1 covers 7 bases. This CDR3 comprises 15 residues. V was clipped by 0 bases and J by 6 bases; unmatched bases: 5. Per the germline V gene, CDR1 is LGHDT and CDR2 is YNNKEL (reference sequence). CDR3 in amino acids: CASSQDRPGGNEQFF. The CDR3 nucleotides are TGTGCCAGCAGCCAAGATCGCCCAGGGGGCAATGAGCAGTTCTTC.

Here the CDR3 DNA reads TGTGCCAGCAGTCGGGATGGGGGCGAGCAGTACTTC. Protein sequence: CASSRDGGEQYF. This rearrangement joins TRBV28 to TRBJ2-7; either TRBD1 or TRBD2 may supply D (5 bases each). The CDR3 extends over 12 amino acids. V was shortened by 5 bases and J by 6 bases, with 11 bases between the two germline ends. Looked up from germline, CDR1 is MDHEN and CDR2 is SYDVKM.

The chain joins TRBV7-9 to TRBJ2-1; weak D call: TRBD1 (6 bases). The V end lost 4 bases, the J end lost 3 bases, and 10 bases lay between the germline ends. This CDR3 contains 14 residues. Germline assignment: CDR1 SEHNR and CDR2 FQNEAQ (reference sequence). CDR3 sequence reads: CASSSDRHYNEQFF. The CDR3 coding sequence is TGTGCCAGCAGCTCCGACAGGCACTACAATGAGCAGTTCTTC.

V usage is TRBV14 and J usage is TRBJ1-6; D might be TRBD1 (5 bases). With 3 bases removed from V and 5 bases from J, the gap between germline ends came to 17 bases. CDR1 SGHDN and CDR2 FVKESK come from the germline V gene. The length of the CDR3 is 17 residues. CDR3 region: CASSQWESGLNNSPLHF. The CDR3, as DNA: TGTGCCAGCAGCCAGTGGGAATCGGGACTAAATAATTCACCCCTCCACTTT.

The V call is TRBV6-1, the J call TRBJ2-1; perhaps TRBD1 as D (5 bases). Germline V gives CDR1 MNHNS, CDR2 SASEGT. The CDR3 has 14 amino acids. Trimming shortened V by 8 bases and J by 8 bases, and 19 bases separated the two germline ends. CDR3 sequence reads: CASRQGHGVDEQFF. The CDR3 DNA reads TGTGCCAGCCGGCAGGGCCATGGGGTCGATGAGCAGTTCTTC.

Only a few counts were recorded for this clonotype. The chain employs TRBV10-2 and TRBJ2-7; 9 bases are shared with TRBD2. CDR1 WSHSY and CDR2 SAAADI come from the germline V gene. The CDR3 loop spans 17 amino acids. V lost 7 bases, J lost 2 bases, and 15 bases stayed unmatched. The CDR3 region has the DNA TGCGCCAGCAAAACCGGGACTAGCTACGTTGGCCCCTACGAGCAGTACTTC. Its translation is CASKTGTSYVGPYEQYF.

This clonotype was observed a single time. The DNA of the CDR3 is TGTGCCAGCAGTGAAGGTAGAGGGTTTATTTACGAGCAGTACTTC. Translated: CASSEGRGFIYEQYF. The rearrangement links TRBV6-1 to TRBJ2-7; D perhaps matches TRBD2 (5 bases). The V gene's germline CDR1 is MNHNS and CDR2 SASEGT. V was cut by 1 base and J by 4 bases, with 14 bases left in between. The CDR3 sequence is 15 residues long.

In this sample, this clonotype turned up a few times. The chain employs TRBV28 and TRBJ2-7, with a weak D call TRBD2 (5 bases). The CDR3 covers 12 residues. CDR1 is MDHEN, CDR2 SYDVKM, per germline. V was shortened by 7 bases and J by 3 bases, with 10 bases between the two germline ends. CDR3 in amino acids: CASIGGGYEQYF. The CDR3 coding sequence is TGTGCCAGCATCGGAGGCGGCTACGAGCAGTACTTC.

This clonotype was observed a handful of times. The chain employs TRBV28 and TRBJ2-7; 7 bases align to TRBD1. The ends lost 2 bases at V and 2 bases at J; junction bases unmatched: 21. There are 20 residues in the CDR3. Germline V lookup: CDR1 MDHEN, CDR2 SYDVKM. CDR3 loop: CASSLIPIPGTAPSTYEQYF. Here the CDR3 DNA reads TGTGCCAGCAGTTTAATCCCAATTCCCGGGACAGCTCCAAGCACCTACGAGCAGTACTTC. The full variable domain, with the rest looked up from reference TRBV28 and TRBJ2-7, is DVKVTQSSRYLVKRTGEKVFLECVQDMDHENMFWYRQDPGLGLRLIYFSYDVKMKEKGDIPEGYSVSREKKERFSLILESASTNQTSMYLCASSLIPIPGTAPSTYEQYFGPGTRLTVT.

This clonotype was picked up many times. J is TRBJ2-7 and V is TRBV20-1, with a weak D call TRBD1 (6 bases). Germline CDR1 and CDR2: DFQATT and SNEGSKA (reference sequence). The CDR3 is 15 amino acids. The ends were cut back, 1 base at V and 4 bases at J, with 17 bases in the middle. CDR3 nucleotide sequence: TGCAGTGCTAGAGGTGCAGGGGAAAGATTTTACGAGCAGTACTTC. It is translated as CSARGAGERFYEQYF.

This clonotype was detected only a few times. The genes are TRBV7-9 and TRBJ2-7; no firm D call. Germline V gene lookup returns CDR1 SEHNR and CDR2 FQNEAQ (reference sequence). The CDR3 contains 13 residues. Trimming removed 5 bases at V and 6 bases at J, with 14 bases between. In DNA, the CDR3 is TGTGCCAGCAGCGAGACACACAGTCCCGAGCAGTACTTC. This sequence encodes CASSETHSPEQYF.

DNA of the CDR3: TGTGCCAGCAGTTACAAAGACTCTGGGGCCAACGTCCTGACTTTC. Its translation is CASSYKDSGANVLTF. The chain combines TRBV6-2 or TRBV6-3 with TRBJ2-6; D not resolved. The V gene's germline CDR1 is MNHEY and CDR2 SVGEGT. This CDR3 has 15 residues. Trimming took 2 bases from V and 0 from J, leaving 5 bases between them.

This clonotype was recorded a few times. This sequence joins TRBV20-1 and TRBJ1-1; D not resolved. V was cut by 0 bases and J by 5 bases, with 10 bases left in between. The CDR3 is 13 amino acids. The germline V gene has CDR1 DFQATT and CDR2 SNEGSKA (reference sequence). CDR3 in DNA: TGCAGTGCTAGAGAGGGTGAGCGTACTGAAGCTTTCTTT. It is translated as CSAREGERTEAFF.

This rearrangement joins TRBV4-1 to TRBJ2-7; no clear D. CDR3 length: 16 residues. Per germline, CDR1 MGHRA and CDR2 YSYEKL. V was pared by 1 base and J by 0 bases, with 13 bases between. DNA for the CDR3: TGCGCCAGCAGCCAAGGGGTCCCGGTCGCCTCCTACGAGCAGTACTTC. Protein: CASSQGVPVASYEQYF.

The CDR3 region is CASSYSSSSGTEAFF. CDR3 bases: TGTGCCAGCAGTTACTCGAGCAGCAGCGGCACTGAAGCTTTCTTT. The chain is built from TRBV6-5 and TRBJ1-1; D unclear. Trimming left V 0 bases short and J 4 bases short, with 12 bases between. The CDR3 has 15 residues. From germline, CDR1 is MNHEY and CDR2 SVGAGI.

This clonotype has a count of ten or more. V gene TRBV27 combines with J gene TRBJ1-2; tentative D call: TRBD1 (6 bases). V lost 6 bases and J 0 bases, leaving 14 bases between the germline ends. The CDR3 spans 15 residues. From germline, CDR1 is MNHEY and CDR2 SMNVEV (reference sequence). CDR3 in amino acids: CASSPTGPPNYGYTF. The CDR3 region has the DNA TGTGCCAGCAGCCCTACAGGGCCCCCTAACTATGGCTACACCTTC.

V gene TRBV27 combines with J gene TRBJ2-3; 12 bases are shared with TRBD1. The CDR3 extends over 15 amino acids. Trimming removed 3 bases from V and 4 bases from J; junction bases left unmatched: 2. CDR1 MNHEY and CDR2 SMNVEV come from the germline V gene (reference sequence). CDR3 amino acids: CASSFGTGGADTQYF. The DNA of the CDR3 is TGTGCCAGCAGTTTCGGGACAGGGGGCGCAGATACGCAGTATTTT.

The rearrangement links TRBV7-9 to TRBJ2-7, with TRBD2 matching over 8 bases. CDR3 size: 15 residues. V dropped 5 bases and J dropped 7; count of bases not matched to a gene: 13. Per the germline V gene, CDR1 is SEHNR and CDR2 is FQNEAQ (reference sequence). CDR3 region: CASSAQRESFLEQYF. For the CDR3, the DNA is TGTGCCAGCAGCGCCCAGCGGGAGAGTTTCTTAGAGCAGTACTTC.

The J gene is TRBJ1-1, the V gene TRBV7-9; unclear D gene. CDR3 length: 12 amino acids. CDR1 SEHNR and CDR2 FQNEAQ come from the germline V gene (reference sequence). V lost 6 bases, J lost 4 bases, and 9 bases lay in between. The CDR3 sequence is CASRGLGTEAFF. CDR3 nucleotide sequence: TGTGCCAGCAGGGGCCTGGGCACTGAAGCTTTCTTT.

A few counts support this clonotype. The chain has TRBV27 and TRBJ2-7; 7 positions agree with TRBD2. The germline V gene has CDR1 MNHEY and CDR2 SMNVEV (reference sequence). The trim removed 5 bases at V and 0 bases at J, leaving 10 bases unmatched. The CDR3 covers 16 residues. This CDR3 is CASSPTLAEYSYEQYF. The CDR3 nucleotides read TGTGCCAGCAGTCCGACCCTAGCGGAATACTCCTACGAGCAGTACTTC.

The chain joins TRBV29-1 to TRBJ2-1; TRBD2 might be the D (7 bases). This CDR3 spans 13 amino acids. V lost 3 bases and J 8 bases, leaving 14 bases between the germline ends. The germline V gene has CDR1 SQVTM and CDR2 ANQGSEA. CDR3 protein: CSVERGRVDEQFF. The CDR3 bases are TGCAGCGTTGAGCGGGGGCGGGTGGATGAGCAGTTCTTC.

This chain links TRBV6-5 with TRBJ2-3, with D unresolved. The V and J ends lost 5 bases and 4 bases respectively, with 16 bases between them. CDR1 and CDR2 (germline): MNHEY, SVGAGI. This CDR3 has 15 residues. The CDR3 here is CASSPLAVGPDTQYF. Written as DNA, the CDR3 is TGTGCCAGCAGTCCCCTCGCCGTGGGCCCAGATACGCAGTATTTT.

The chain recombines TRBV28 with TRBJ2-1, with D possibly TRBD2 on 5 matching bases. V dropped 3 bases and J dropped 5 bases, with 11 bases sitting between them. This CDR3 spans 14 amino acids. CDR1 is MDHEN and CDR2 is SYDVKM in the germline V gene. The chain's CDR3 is CASSLDWTDNEQFF. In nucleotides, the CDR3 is TGTGCCAGCAGTTTGGATTGGACTGACAATGAGCAGTTCTTC.

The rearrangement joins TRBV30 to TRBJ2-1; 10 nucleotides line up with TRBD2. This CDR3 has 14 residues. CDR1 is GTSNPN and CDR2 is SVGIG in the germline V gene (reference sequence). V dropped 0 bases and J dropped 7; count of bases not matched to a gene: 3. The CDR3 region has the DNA TGTGCCTGGAGTGTAGCGGGAGGGTTGAATGAGCAGTTCTTC. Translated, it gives CAWSVAGGLNEQFF. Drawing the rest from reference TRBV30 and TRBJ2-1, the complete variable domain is SQTIHQWPATLVQPVGSPLSLECTVEGTSNPNLYWYRQAAGRGLQLLFYSVGIGQISSEVPQNLSASRPQDRQFILSSKKLLLSDSGFYLCAWSVAGGLNEQFFGPGTRLTVL.

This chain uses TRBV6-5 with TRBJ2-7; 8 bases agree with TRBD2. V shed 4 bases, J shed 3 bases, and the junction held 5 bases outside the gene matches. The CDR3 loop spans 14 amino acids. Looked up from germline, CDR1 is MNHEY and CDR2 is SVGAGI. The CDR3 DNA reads TGTGCCAGCAGTTTCAATAGCGGGGACTACGAGCAGTACTTC. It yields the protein CASSFNSGDYEQYF.

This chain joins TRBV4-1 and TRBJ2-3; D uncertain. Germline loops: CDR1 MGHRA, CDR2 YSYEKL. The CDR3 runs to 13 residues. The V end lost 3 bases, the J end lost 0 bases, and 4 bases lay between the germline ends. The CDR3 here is CASSQGSTDTQYF. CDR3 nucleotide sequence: TGCGCCAGCAGCCAGGGAAGCACAGATACGCAGTATTTT.

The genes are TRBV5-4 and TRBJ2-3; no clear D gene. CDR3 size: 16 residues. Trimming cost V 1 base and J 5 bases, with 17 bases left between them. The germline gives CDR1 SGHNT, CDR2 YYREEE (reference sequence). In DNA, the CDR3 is TGTGCCAGCAGCTTGCCAGGCGCTATATTGGGAGATACGCAGTATTTT. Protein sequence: CASSLPGAILGDTQYF. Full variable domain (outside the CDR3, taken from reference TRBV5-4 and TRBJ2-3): ETGVTQSPTHLIKTRGQQVTLRCSSQSGHNTVSWYQQALGQGPQFIFQYYREEENGRGNFPPRFSGLQFPNYSSELNVNALELDDSALYLCASSLPGAILGDTQYFGPGTRLTVL.

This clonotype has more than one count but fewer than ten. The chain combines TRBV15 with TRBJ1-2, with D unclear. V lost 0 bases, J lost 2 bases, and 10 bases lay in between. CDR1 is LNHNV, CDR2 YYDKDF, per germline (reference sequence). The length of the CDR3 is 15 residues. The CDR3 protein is CATSRDLDANYGYTF. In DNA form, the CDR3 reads TGTGCCACCAGCAGAGATCTGGACGCAAACTATGGCTACACCTTC.

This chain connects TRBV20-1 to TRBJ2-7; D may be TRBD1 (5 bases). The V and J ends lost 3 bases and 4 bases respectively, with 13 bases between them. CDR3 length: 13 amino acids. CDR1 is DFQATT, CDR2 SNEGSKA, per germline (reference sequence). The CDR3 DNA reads TGCAGTGCTAGGGCAGAAGACAGTTACGAGCAGTACTTC. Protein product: CSARAEDSYEQYF.

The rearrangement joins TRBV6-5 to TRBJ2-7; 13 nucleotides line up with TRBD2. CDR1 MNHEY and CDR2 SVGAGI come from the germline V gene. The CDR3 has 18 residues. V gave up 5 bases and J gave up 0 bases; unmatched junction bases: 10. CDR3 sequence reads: CASSPRTSGSPSSYEQYF. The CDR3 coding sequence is TGTGCCAGCAGTCCCCGGACTAGCGGGAGCCCCAGCTCCTACGAGCAGTACTTC.